These 17 T cell receptor beta chains came from one sample sequenced in a study of blood T cell repertoires in COVID-19. Assay used: immunoSEQ multiplex PCR; TCRdb lists only in-frame clones, some missing. The sample holds approximately 240,000 clones, around 90% seen once. The material sequenced was PBMCs or T cells enriched from blood (not recorded which). The receptors were gathered from a woman aged 18-29 years who had recovered from COVID-19.

V is TRBV12-3 or TRBV12-4 and J is TRBJ1-1, with D hard to call. CDR3 length: 12 residues. Trimming pared 1 base from V and 5 bases from J, leaving 5 bases between. For the CDR3, the DNA is TGTGCCAGCAGTTTAGTAGTAACTGAAGCTTTCTTT. Amino acid sequence: CASSLVVTEAFF.

The chain combines TRBV7-2 with TRBJ1-5; perhaps TRBD1 as D (6 bases). The germline V and J ends were trimmed by 1 base and 5 bases, with 15 bases remaining between them. The CDR3 totals 16 residues. Looked up from germline, CDR1 is SGHTA and CDR2 is FQGNSA. The CDR3: CASSLGRVQGYQPQHF. For the CDR3, the DNA is TGTGCCAGCAGCTTAGGTCGGGTGCAGGGGTATCAGCCCCAGCATTTT. The complete variable domain, with remaining parts taken from reference TRBV7-2 and TRBJ1-5, reads GAGVSQSPSNKVTEKGKDVELRCDPISGHTALYWYRQSLGQGLEFLIYFQGNSAPDKSGLPSDRFSAERTGGSVSTLTIQRTQQEDSAVYLCASSLGRVQGYQPQHFGDGTRLSIL.

This chain links TRBV24-1 with TRBJ2-1, with 9 bases that match TRBD1. Germline V gives CDR1 KGHDR, CDR2 SFDVKD. The trim removed 3 bases at V and 2 bases at J, leaving 4 bases unmatched. CDR3 size: 16 residues. The CDR3 coding sequence is TGTGCCACCAGTGATACAAGACAGGGGGCCTACAATGAGCAGTTCTTC. This gives the protein CATSDTRQGAYNEQFF.

This clone has just one count. The chain couples TRBV15 to TRBJ1-2; 7 bases fit TRBD1. Germline CDR1 LNHNV, CDR2 YYDKDF (reference sequence). The CDR3 consists of 16 residues. Trimming cost V 0 bases and J 6 bases; bases outside gene matches: 10. CDR3 amino acids: CATSRDLKTGSNGYTF. CDR3 sequence (DNA): TGTGCCACCAGCAGAGATCTTAAGACAGGGTCTAATGGCTACACCTTC.

The chain links TRBV29-1 to TRBJ1-2, with TRBD1 matching 7 bases. This CDR3 spans 12 amino acids. Germline values: CDR1 SQVTM, CDR2 ANQGSEA. Germline trimming cut 6 bases from V and 10 bases from J; bases unmatched to any gene: 11. The CDR3 protein is CSVAGTAVSYTF. CDR3 bases: TGCAGCGTAGCTGGGACAGCGGTGTCCTACACCTTC.

This clone was recorded once. The V and J genes are TRBV5-1 and TRBJ2-6; D is perhaps TRBD2 (5 bases). Germline lookup yields CDR1 SGHRS and CDR2 YFSETQ. V was trimmed by 0 bases and J by 2 bases, leaving 9 bases between them. This CDR3 comprises 16 residues. Written as DNA, the CDR3 is TGCGCCAGCAGCTTGGCCCCGGGGACTGGGGCCAACGTCCTGACTTTC. This codes for CASSLAPGTGANVLTF.

The rearrangement joins TRBV27 to TRBJ1-2, with D possibly matching TRBD1 (5 bases). The CDR3 contains 14 residues. Trimming removed 7 bases at V and 2 bases at J, with 14 bases between. Germline lookup yields CDR1 MNHEY and CDR2 SMNVEV (reference sequence). The CDR3 region is CASMGLISNYGYTF. In DNA, the CDR3 is TGTGCCAGCATGGGACTGATAAGCAACTATGGCTACACCTTC.

This clone was found a few times. The chain employs TRBV7-8 and TRBJ2-7; TRBD2 matches at 13 bases. J was trimmed by 4 bases and V by 4 bases; bases with no gene match: 7. Germline CDR1 reads SGHVS; CDR2 reads FQNEAQ. The CDR3 totals 16 residues. This CDR3 reads CASSSPRTSGGYEQYF. Here the CDR3 DNA reads TGTGCCAGCAGCTCACCCCGGACTAGCGGGGGTTACGAGCAGTACTTC. Using reference TRBV7-8 and TRBJ2-7 for the parts outside the CDR3, the full variable domain is GAGVSQSPRYKVAKRGQDVALRCDPISGHVSLFWYQQALGQGPEFLTYFQNEAQLDKSGLPSDRFFAERPEGSVSTLKIQRTQQEDSAVYLCASSSPRTSGGYEQYFGPGTRLTVT.

This sequence joins TRBV4-3 and TRBJ2-1; TRBD2 might be the D (7 bases). The CDR3 length is 15 residues. The ends were cut back, 5 bases at V and 3 bases at J, with 14 bases in the middle. Germline values: CDR1 LGHNA, CDR2 YSLEER. For the CDR3, the DNA is TGCGCCAGCAGCTCGAGGGGGGGGAACTACAATGAGCAGTTCTTC. Translated: CASSSRGGNYNEQFF.

The sample holds a few counts of this clone. The chain carries TRBV3-1 (or the pseudogene TRBV3-2) and TRBJ2-2; the D gene is possibly TRBD1 (5 bases). Germline CDR1 and CDR2: LGHDT and YNNKEL (reference sequence). V lost 0 bases and J lost 4, with 9 bases in between. The CDR3 has 15 residues. The CDR3 loop reads CASSQDPGRTGELFF. As DNA, the CDR3 is TGTGCCAGCAGCCAAGATCCAGGGCGCACCGGGGAGCTGTTTTTT.

The count of this clone is one. V usage is TRBV19 and J usage is TRBJ1-2; unclear D gene. Trimming shortened V by 7 bases and J by 0 bases, and 15 bases separated the two germline ends. Germline CDR1 is LNHDA and CDR2 is SQIVND (reference sequence). CDR3 size: 15 residues. DNA for the CDR3: TGTGCCAGTACCATAACCGGGATACCTAACTATGGCTACACCTTC. It translates to CASTITGIPNYGYTF.

The V call is TRBV9, the J call TRBJ2-1; D might be TRBD2 (5 bases). CDR1 and CDR2 from the germline V gene are SGDLS and YYNGEE. The germline V and J ends were trimmed by 3 bases and 2 bases, with 12 bases remaining between them. The CDR3 spans 15 residues. CDR3 sequence reads: CASSDQVATYNEQFF. CDR3 coding DNA: TGTGCCAGCAGCGATCAGGTAGCGACCTACAATGAGCAGTTCTTC.

The V call is TRBV6-2 or TRBV6-3, the J call TRBJ1-1, with 7 nucleotides matching TRBD1. V was clipped by 2 bases and J by 2 bases; unmatched bases: 14. CDR1 and CDR2 from the germline V gene are MNHEY and SVGEGT. The CDR3 contains 18 residues. This chain's CDR3 is CASSYPTGVDFRNTEAFF. The CDR3, as DNA: TGTGCCAGCAGTTACCCAACAGGGGTCGATTTTCGCAACACTGAAGCTTTCTTT.

This rearrangement joins TRBV7-2 to TRBJ1-5, with 8 bases that match TRBD1. CDR3 length equals 15 residues. Germline V CDR1 and CDR2: SGHTA, FQGNSA. V was pared by 2 bases and J by 7 bases, with 7 bases of the junction left unmatched. Here the CDR3 reads CASSLLAGTGQPQHF. The CDR3 DNA sequence: TGTGCCAGCAGCTTATTGGCAGGGACAGGCCAGCCCCAGCATTTT.

The sample holds one count of this clone. The chain recombines TRBV21-1 with TRBJ1-5; no check of the table's D call, TRBD1, against the DNA was made. TRBV21-1 is a pseudogene locus. The CDR3 length is 14 residues. CDR3 sequence: CASSKGQRNQPQHF. The CDR3 region has the DNA TGTGCCAGCAGCAAGGGACAGCGAAATCAGCCCCAGCATTTT.

DNA for the CDR3: TGTGCCAGTAGTATAAGAACGGGGGGGCGGGCGAATGAGCAGTTCTTC. This codes for CASSIRTGGRANEQFF. This chain uses TRBV19 with TRBJ2-1, with 8 nucleotides matching TRBD2. This CDR3 region has 16 residues. The germline V gene encodes CDR1 LNHDA and CDR2 SQIVND (reference sequence). V gave up 2 bases and J gave up 7 bases; unmatched junction bases: 10.

The rearrangement links TRBV10-2 to TRBJ2-7, with 9 nucleotides matching TRBD1. The germline CDR1 and CDR2 sequences are WSHSY and SAAADI. V shed 6 bases, J shed 9 bases, and the junction held 9 bases outside the gene matches. CDR3 size: 13 residues. The CDR3: CASRTGGGQGQYF. In nucleotides, the CDR3 is TGCGCCAGCAGGACGGGTGGGGGACAGGGGCAGTACTTC.